This T cell receptor beta chain is from a study of T cells after yellow fever vaccination. Findings and caveats of the study: A weaker but faster secondary response was observed, peaking on day 5 versus 15. The booster saw the reappearance of most primary-vaccination clones (approximately 97% CD4, about 85% CD8).

Only a few counts were recorded for this clonotype. Its specificity is unknown. A process of 5'RACE template switching, which added a universal primer site and UMIs, was used to make TCR cDNA. Each CDR3 protein gets one entry after TCRdb re-called the 5' RACE reads with MiXCR. The data hold approximately 550,000 distinct CDR3 sequences, with about 13% observed a single time. This CDR3 region has 15 residues. Germline V gene sequence: CDR1 SGHRS, CDR2 YFSETQ. Trimming removed 7 bases at V and 0 bases at J, with 13 bases between. The source is a man aged 25 to 40 who received the YFV17D yellow fever vaccine. The specimen comprised PBMCs, sampled on the day of the yellow fever booster vaccination. The chain combines TRBV5-1 with TRBJ2-2; the D gene is possibly TRBD2 (5 bases). In DNA form, the CDR3 reads TGCGCCAGCGCCCTGGAGCGGCCGAACACCGGGGAGCTGTTTTTT. Residues: CASALERPNTGELFF.